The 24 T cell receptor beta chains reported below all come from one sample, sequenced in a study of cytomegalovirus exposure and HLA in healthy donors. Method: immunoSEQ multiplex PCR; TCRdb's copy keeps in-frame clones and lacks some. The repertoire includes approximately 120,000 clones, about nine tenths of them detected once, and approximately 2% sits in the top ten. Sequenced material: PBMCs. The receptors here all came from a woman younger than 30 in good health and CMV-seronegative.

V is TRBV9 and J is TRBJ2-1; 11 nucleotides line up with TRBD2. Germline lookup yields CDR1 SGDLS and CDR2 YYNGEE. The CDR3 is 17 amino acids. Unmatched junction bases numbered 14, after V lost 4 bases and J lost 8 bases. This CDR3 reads CASSRSPTSGRSDEQFF. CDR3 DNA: TGTGCCAGCAGCCGTAGTCCTACTAGCGGGAGATCGGATGAGCAGTTCTTC. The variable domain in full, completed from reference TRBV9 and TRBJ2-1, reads DSGVTQTPKHLITATGQRVTLRCSPRSGDLSVYWYQQSLDQGLQFLIQYYNGEERAKGNILERFSAQQFPDLHSELNLSSLELGDSALYFCASSRSPTSGRSDEQFFGPGTRLTVL.

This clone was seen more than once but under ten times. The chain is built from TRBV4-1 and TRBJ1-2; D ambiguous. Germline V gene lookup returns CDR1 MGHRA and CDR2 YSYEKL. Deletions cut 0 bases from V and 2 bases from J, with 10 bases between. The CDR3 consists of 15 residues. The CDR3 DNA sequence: TGCGCCAGCAGCCAAGAAAACGAGTACAACTATGGCTACACCTTC. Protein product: CASSQENEYNYGYTF.

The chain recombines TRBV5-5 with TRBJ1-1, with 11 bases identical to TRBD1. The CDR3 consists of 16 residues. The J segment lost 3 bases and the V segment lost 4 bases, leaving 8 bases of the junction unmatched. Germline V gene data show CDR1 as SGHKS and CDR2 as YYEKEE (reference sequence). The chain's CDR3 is CASSRGQGVVHTEAFF. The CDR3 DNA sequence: TGTGCCAGCAGCCGGGGACAGGGGGTGGTTCACACTGAAGCTTTCTTT.

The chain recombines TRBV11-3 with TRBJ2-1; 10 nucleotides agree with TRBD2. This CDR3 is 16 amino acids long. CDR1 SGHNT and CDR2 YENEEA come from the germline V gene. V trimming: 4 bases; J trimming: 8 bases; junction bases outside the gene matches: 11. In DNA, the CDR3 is TGTGCCAGCAGCTCCCACCGACTAGCGGGTGGGGATGAGCAGTTCTTC. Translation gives CASSSHRLAGGDEQFF.

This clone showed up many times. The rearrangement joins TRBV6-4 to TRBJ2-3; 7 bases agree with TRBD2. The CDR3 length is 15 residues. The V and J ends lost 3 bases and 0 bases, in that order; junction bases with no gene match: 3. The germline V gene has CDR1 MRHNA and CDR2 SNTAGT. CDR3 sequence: CASSEGSGSTDTQYF. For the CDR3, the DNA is TGTGCCAGCAGTGAGGGTAGCGGGAGCACAGATACGCAGTATTTT.

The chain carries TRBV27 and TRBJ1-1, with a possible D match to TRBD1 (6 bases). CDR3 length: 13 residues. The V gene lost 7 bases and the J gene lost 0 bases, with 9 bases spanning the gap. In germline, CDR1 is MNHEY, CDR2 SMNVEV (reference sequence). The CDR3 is CASTGAMNTEAFF. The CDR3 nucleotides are TGTGCCAGCACAGGGGCTATGAACACTGAAGCTTTCTTT.

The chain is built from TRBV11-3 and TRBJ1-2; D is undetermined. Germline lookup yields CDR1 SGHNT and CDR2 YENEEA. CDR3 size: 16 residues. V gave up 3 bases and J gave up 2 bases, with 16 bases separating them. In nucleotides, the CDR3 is TGTGCCAGCAGCTTGGGCCTACGTGAAAAGAACTATGGCTACACCTTC. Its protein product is CASSLGLREKNYGYTF.

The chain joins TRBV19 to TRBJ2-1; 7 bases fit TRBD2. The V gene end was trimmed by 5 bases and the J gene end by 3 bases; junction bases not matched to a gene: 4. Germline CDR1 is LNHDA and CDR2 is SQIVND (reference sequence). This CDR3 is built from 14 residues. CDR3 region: CASSWGGLYNEQFF. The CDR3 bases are TGTGCCAGTAGTTGGGGAGGGCTCTACAATGAGCAGTTCTTC.

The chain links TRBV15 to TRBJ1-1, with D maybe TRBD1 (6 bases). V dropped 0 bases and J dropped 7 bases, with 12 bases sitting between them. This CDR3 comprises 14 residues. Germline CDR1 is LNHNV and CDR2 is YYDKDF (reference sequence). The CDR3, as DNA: TGTGCCACCAGCAGAGACCAGGGGCCACTTGAAGCTTTCTTT. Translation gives CATSRDQGPLEAFF.

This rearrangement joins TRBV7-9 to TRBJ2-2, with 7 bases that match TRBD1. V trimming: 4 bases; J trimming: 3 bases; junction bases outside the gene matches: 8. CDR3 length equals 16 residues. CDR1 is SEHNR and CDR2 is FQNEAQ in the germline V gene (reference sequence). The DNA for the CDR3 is TGTGCCAGCAGCTCGAGGACAGGAACTTACACCGGGGAGCTGTTTTTT. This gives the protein CASSSRTGTYTGELFF. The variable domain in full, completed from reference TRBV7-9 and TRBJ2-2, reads DTGVSQNPRHKITKRGQNVTFRCDPISEHNRLYWYRQTLGQGPEFLTYFQNEAQLEKSRLLSDRFSAERPKGSFSTLEIQRTEQGDSAMYLCASSSRTGTYTGELFFGEGSRLTVL.

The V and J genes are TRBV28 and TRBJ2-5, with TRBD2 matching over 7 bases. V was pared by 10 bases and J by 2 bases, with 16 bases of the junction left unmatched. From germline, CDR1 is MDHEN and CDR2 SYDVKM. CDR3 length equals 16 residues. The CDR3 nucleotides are TGTGCCACCAGAAATAGGCTAGCGGATTTACAAGAGACCCAGTACTTC. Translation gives CATRNRLADLQETQYF.

The CDR3 region has the DNA TGTGCCAGCAGTCAGTACAATGAGCAGTTCTTC. This encodes CASSQYNEQFF. The chain joins TRBV27 to TRBJ2-1, with D unresolved. Trimming shortened V by 5 bases and J by 4 bases, and 3 bases separated the two germline ends. This CDR3 comprises 11 residues. Germline values: CDR1 MNHEY, CDR2 SMNVEV (reference sequence).

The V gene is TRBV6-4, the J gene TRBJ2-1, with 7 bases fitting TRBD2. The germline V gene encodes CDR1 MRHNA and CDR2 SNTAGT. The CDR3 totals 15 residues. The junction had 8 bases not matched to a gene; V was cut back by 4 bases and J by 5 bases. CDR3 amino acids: CASSVSTGGDNEQFF. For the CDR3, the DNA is TGTGCCAGCAGTGTGTCTACGGGAGGTGACAATGAGCAGTTCTTC.

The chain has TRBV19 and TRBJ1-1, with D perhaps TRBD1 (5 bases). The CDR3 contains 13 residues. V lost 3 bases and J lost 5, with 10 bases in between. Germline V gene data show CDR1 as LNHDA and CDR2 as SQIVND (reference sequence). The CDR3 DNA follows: TGTGCCAGTAGTATCGGGGGATTGACTGAAGCTTTCTTT. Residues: CASSIGGLTEAFF.

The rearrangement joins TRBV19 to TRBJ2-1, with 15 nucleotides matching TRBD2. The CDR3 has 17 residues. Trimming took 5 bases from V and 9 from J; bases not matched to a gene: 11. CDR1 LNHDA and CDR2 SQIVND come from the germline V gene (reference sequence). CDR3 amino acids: CASSARTSGRGVGEQFF. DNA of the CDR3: TGTGCCAGTAGTGCCCGGACTAGCGGGAGGGGAGTGGGTGAGCAGTTCTTC.

The CDR3 here is CASSIELAYDYNEQFF. The DNA of the CDR3 is TGTGCCAGTAGTATAGAACTAGCGTATGACTACAATGAGCAGTTCTTC. The rearrangement joins TRBV19 to TRBJ2-1, with 7 bases fitting TRBD2. This CDR3 has 16 residues. After removal of 0 bases from V and 3 bases from J, the junction contained 5 bases not matched to a gene. CDR1 LNHDA and CDR2 SQIVND come from the germline V gene (reference sequence).

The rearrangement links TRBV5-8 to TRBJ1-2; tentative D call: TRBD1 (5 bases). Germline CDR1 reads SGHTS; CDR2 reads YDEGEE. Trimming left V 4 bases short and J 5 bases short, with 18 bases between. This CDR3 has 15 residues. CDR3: CASSSTPGTDYGYTF. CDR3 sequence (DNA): TGTGCCAGCAGCAGTACTCCCGGGACTGATTATGGCTACACCTTC.

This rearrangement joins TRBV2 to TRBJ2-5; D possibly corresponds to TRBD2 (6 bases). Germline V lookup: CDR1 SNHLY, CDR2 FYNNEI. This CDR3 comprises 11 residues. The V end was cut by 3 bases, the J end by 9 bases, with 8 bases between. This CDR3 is CASSDGGAQYF. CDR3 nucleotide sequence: TGTGCCAGCAGTGATGGAGGGGCCCAGTACTTC.

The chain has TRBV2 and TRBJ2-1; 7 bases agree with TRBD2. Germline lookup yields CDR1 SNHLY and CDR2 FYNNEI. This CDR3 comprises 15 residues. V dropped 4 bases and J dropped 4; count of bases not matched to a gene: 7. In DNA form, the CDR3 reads TGTGCCAGCAGTGCCGGGGGGTGGACGTACAATGAGCAGTTCTTC. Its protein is CASSAGGWTYNEQFF.

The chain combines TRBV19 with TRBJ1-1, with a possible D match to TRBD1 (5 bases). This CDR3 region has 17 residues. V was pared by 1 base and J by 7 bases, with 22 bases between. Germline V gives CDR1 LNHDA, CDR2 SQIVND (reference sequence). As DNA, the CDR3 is TGTGCCAGTAGTATAGTCGGATTCGGGAAGCGGGGACGTGAAGCTTTCTTT. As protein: CASSIVGFGKRGREAFF.

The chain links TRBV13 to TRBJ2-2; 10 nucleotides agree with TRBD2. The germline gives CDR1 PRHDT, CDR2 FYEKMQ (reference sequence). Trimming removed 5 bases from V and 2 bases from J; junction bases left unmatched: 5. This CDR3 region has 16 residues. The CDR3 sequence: CASSDPSGSNTGELFF. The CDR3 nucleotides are TGTGCCAGCAGCGACCCTAGCGGGAGTAACACCGGGGAGCTGTTTTTT. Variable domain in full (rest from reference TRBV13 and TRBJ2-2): AAGVIQSPRHLIKEKRETATLKCYPIPRHDTVYWYQQGPGQDPQFLISFYEKMQSDKGSIPDRFSAQQFSDYHSELNMSSLELGDSALYFCASSDPSGSNTGELFFGEGSRLTVL.

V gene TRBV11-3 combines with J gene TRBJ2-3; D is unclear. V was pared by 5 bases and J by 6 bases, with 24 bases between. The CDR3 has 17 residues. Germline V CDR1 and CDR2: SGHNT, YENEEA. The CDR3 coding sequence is TGTGCCAGCAGCCCATCTAGGAACCCAACCGGTGGTGATACGCAGTATTTT. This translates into CASSPSRNPTGGDTQYF.

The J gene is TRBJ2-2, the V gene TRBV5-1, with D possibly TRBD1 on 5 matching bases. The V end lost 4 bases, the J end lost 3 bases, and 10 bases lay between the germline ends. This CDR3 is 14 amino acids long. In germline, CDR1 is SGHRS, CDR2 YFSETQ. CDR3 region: CASSVQGDTGELFF. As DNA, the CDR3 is TGCGCCAGCAGCGTCCAGGGTGACACCGGGGAGCTGTTTTTT.

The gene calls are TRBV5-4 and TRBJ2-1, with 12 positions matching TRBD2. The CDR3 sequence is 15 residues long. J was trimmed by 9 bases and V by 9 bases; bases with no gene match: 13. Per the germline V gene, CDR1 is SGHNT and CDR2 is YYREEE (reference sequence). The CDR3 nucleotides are TGTGCCATCGTTGATCGGACTAGCGGGAATGGTGAGCAGTTCTTC. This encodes CAIVDRTSGNGEQFF.